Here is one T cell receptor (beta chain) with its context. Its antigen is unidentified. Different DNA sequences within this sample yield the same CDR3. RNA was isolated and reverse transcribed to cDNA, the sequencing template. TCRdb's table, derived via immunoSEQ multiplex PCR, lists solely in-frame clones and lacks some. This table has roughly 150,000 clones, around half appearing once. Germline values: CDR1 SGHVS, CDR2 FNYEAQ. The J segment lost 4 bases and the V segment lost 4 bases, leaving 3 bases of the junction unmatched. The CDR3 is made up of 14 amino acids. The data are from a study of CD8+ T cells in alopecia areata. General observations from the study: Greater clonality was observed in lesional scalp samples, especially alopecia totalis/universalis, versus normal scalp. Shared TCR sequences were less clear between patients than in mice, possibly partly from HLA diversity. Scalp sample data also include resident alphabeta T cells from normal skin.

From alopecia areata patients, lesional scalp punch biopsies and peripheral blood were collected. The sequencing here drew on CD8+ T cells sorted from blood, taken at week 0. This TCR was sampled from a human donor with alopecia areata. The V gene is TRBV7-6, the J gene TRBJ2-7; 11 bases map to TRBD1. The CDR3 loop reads CASSSGTGGYEQYF. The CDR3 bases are TGTGCCAGCAGCTCCGGGACAGGGGGTTACGAGCAGTACTTC.